In this sample, the clone carrying this T cell receptor (beta chain) turned up a few times. Its antigen remains unknown. These data belong to a study of vaccination and CD4 T cells after COVID-19. Study as a whole: Controls used CEFX viral epitopes (positive), HIV-1 Nef peptides (negative), or no peptide.

CDR1 is MGHDK, CDR2 SYGVNS, per germline. With V trimmed by 2 bases and J by 2 bases, 4 bases remained unmatched. The CDR3 is 15 amino acids. The Oncomine TCR Beta short-read assay was applied to DNA of cultured CD4+ T cells. TCRdb reprocessed the PCR reads with MiXCR, giving one entry per CDR3 protein. This repertoire shows 8,500 to 13,000 distinct CDR3 sequences, around two fifths found once; its top ten account for roughly 20%. Treatment reported: roughly 10-day PBMC culture with coronavirus spike peptide pools or control peptides (ViraFEST assay). What was sequenced was CD4+ T cells from blood, cultured in vitro. The gene calls are TRBV25-1 and TRBJ1-2; 8 bases map to TRBD1. This receptor was taken from a human donor who had recovered from COVID-19. The DNA of the CDR3 is TGTGCCAGCAGTGAAGGACAGGGTGGGAACTATGGCTACACCTTC. This encodes CASSEGQGGNYGYTF.